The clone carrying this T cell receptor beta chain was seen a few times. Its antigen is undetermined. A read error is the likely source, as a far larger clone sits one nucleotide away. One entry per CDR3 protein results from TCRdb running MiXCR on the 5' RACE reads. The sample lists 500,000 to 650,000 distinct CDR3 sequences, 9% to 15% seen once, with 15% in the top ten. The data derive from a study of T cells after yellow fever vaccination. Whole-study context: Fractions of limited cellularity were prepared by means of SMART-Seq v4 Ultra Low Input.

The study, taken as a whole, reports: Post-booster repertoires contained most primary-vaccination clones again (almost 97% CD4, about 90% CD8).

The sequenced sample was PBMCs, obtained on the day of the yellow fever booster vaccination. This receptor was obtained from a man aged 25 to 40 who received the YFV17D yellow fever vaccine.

The CDR3 loop is CATSLYNEQFF. CDR3 bases: TGTGCCACCAGCCTCTACAATGAGCAGTTCTTC. The genes are TRBV24-1 and TRBJ2-1; unclear D gene. V lost 7 bases, J lost 3 bases, and 3 bases lay in between. Germline values: CDR1 KGHDR, CDR2 SFDVKD. This CDR3 has 11 residues.